The rows below give T cell receptor beta chains drawn from one sample of a study of cytomegalovirus exposure and HLA in healthy donors. This table comes from immunoSEQ multiplex PCR, and its TCRdb copy is limited to in-frame clones, with some not included. Among roughly 170,000 clones listed, 82% were seen once. The material sequenced was PBMCs. These receptors all stem from a male donor in good health and CMV-seronegative. CDR3s include the opening cysteine and the closing phenylalanine or tryptophan. D genes are given only for firm matches. The listing skips clone size in some rows; elsewhere it reads once, few, many or a size class.

V gene	J gene	clone size	D gene	CDR3 DNA	CDR3 protein
TRBV2	TRBJ2-5	few	TRBD2	TGTGCCAGCAGCCAGACTAGCGGGGGAGAGACCCAGTACTTC	CASSQTSGGETQYF
TRBV18	TRBJ2-5	.	TRBD1	TGTGCCAGCTCACCAGGACAGGGGAAGACCCAGTACTTC	CASSPGQGKTQYF
TRBV27	TRBJ1-2	.	.	TGTGCCAGCAGTTTATCCAGGGCCTATGGCTACACCTTC	CASSLSRAYGYTF
TRBV11-2	TRBJ2-7	.	.	TGTGCCAGCAGCTTAAGACGTGACAGTTCCTACGAGCAGTACTTC	CASSLRRDSSYEQYF
TRBV29-1	TRBJ1-1	.	TRBD1	TGCAGCGTTGAAAAGGGGGCGGAAAACACTGAAGCTTTCTTT	CSVEKGAENTEAFF
TRBV7-3	TRBJ1-2	.	.	TGTGCCAGCAGCCCCGGCGAGGGGGACCTCTATGGCTACACCTTC	CASSPGEGDLYGYTF
TRBV2	TRBJ2-5	.	TRBD2	TGTGCCAGCAGTGGGGACGGGGGGTCCCGGAGCTCCCAGTACTTC	CASSGDGGSRSSQYF
TRBV6-4	TRBJ2-7	.	.	TGTGCCAGCAGTGACAAGAGGGGGACGGGACAAGCTTCTTGGAGGTCTTGTCTGAGCTACGAGCAGTACTTC	CASSDKRGTGQASWRSCLSYEQYF
TRBV7-3	TRBJ2-2	.	.	TGTGCCAGCAGCTCCGCCGGGACACTTGGCGGGGAGCTGTTTTTT	CASSSAGTLGGELFF
TRBV5-5	TRBJ1-4	.	.	TGTGCCAGCAGCCGTGGACAGCCGATTGATTTCAGGGAAAAACTGTTTTTT	CASSRGQPIDFREKLFF